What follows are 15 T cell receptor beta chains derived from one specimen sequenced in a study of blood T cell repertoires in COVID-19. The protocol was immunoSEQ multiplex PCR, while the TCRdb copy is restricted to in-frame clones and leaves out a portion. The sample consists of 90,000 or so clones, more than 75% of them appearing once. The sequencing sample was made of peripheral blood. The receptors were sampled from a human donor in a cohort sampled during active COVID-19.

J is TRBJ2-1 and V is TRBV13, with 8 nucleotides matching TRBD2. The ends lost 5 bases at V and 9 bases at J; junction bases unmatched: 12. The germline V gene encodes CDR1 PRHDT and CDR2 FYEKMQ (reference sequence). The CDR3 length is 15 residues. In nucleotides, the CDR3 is TGTGCCAGCAGCCCCGGACTAGACGGGGGGGGTGAGCAGTTCTTC. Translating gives CASSPGLDGGGEQFF.

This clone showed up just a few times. Here the CDR3 reads CASSGTGQNWDEQYF. CDR3 DNA sequence: TGCGCCAGCAGCGGGACAGGGCAAAATTGGGACGAGCAGTACTTC. The chain couples TRBV5-1 to TRBJ2-7; TRBD1 aligns across 9 bases. J lost 5 bases, V lost 4 bases, and 10 bases had no gene match. This CDR3 is 15 amino acids long. The V gene's germline CDR1 is SGHRS and CDR2 YFSETQ.

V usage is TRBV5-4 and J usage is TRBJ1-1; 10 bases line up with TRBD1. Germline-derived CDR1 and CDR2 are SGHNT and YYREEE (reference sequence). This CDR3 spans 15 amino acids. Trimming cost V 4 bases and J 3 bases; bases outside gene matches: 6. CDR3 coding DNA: TGTGCCAGCAGCATCGACAGGGGGCCCTACACTGAAGCTTTCTTT. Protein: CASSIDRGPYTEAFF.

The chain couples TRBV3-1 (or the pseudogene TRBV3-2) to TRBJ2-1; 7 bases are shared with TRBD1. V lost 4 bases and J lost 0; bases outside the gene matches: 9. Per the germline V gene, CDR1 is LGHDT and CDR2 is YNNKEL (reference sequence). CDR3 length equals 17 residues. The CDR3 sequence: CASSRGRGYYSYNEQFF. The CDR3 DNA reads TGTGCCAGCAGCCGAGGCAGGGGGTACTACTCCTACAATGAGCAGTTCTTC.

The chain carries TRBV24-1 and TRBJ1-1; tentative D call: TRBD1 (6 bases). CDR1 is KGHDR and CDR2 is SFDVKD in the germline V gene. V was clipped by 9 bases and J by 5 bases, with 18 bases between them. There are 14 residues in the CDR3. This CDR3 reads CATAEQGRSTEAFF. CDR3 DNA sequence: TGTGCCACCGCAGAACAGGGCCGCTCAACTGAAGCTTTCTTT.

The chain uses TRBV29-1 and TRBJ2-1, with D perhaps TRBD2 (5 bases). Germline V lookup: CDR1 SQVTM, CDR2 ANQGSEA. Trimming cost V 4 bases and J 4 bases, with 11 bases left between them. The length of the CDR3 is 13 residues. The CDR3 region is CSVGRAGYNEQFF. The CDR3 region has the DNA TGCAGCGTTGGTCGGGCGGGTTACAATGAGCAGTTCTTC.

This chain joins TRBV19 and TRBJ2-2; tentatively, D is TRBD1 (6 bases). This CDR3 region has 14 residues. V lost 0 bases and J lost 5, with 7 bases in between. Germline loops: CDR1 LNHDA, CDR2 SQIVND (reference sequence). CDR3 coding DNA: TGTGCCAGTAGTATAGACACAGGGACCGGGGAGCTGTTTTTT. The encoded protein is CASSIDTGTGELFF.

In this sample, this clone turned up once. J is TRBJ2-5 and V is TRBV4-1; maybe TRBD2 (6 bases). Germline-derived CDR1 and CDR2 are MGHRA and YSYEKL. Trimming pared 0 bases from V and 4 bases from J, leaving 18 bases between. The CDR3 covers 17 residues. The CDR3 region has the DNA TGCGCCAGCAGCCAAGACTATTTGACTAGTTTTGGAGAGACCCAGTACTTC. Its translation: CASSQDYLTSFGETQYF.

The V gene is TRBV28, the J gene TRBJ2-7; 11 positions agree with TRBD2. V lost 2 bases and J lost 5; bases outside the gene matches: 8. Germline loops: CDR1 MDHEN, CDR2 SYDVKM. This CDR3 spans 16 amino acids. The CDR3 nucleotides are TGTGCCAGCAGTTTAACTAGCGGGAGATTGGGAAACGAGCAGTACTTC. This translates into CASSLTSGRLGNEQYF.

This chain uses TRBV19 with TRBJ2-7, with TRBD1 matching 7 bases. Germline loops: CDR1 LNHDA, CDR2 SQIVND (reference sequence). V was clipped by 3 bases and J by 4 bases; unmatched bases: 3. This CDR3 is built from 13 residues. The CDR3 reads CASSISQGYEQYF. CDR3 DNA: TGTGCCAGTAGTATCTCACAGGGGTACGAGCAGTACTTC.

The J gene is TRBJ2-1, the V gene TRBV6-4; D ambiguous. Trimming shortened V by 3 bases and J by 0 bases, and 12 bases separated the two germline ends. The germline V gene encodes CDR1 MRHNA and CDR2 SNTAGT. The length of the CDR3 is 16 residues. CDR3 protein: CASSDDFSNSYNEQFF. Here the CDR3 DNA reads TGTGCCAGCAGTGATGACTTCTCCAACTCCTACAATGAGCAGTTCTTC.

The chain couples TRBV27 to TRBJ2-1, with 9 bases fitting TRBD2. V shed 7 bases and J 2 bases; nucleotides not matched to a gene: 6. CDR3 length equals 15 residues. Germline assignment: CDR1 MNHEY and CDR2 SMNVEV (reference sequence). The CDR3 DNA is TGTGCCAGCACTGCCGGGACTAGCCCCTACAATGAGCAGTTCTTC. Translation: CASTAGTSPYNEQFF.

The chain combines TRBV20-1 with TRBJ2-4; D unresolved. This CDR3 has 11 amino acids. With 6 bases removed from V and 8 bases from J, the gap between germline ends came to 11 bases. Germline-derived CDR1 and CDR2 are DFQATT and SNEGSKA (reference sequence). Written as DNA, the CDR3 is TGCAGTGCCGCTCTAGAATACATTCAGTACTTC. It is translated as CSAALEYIQYF.

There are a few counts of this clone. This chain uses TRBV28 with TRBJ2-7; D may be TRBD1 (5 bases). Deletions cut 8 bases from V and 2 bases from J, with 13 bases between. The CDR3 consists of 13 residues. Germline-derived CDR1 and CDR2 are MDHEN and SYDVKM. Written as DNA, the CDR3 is TGTGCCAGCCAACAGGAGAACACCTACGAGCAGTACTTC. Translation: CASQQENTYEQYF. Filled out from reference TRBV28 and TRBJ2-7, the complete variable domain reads DVKVTQSSRYLVKRTGEKVFLECVQDMDHENMFWYRQDPGLGLRLIYFSYDVKMKEKGDIPEGYSVSREKKERFSLILESASTNQTSMYLCASQQENTYEQYFGPGTRLTVT.

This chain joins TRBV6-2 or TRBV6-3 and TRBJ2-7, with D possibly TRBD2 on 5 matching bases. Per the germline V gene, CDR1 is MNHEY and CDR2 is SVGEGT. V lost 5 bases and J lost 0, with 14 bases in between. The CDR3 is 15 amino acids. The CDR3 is CASSPPSGISYEQYF. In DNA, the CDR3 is TGTGCCAGCAGTCCCCCCAGCGGAATCTCCTACGAGCAGTACTTC.